A selection of T cell receptor beta chains follows, all from one sample in a study of T-cell reconstitution after alpha-beta-depleted transplantation in children. One entry per CDR3 protein results from TCRdb running MiXCR on the PCR reads. Here the sample spans under 50,000 distinct CDR3 sequences, about a tenth being singletons. The input for sequencing was PBMCs, mostly from graft donor cells, taken 60 days after TCRalphabeta/CD19-depleted stem cell transplant. The receptors derive from a male patient between 2 and 15 years old who had a stem cell transplant for chronic granulomatous disease, so the T cells may come from the graft donor. Both conserved end residues are part of each CDR3. The order of the fields is V gene, J gene, clone size, D gene, CDR3 DNA, CDR3 protein. D genes are given only for firm matches. Part of the rows lack a size; the others show once, few, many or a class for expanded clones.

TRBV27	TRBJ1-5	-	TRBD1	TGTGCCAGCAGTCCCGGACAGGGACGGATGGGCAATCAGCCCCAGCATTTT	CASSPGQGRMGNQPQHF
TRBV25-1	TRBJ2-3	many	TRBD2	TGTGCCAGCAGGGCGACTAGCGGGACCACAGATACGCAGTATTTT	CASRATSGTTDTQYF
TRBV6-5	TRBJ2-3	many	-	TGTGCCAGCAGTTACTCTGGTCTTCTAGGCACAGATACGCAGTATTTT	CASSYSGLLGTDTQYF
TRBV25-1	TRBJ2-7	many	-	TGTGCCAGCCGCGGCCCGGGTACAGGCTCCTACGAGCAGTACTTC	CASRGPGTGSYEQYF
TRBV20-1	TRBJ2-1	many	TRBD2	TGCAGTGCTAGACTGTGGGAGCGGGGCTTCTACAATGAGCAGTTCTTC	CSARLWERGFYNEQFF
TRBV30	TRBJ2-2	many	-	TGTGCCTGGGACACCCCCGACACCACCGGGGAGCTGTTTTTT	CAWDTPDTTGELFF
TRBV5-1	TRBJ2-1	many	-	TGCGCCAGCAGAGCTAGGGAGTACAATGAGCAGTTCTTC	CASRAREYNEQFF
TRBV2	TRBJ2-7	many	-	TGTGCCAGCAGTGAGGGCTCCTACGAGCAGTACTTC	CASSEGSYEQYF
TRBV27	TRBJ1-2	many	-	TGTGCCAGCAGTTTAGGCGGGCCCATCCTAACGGGGGGCTACACCTTC	CASSLGGPILTGGYTF
TRBV10-3	TRBJ2-3	many	TRBD2	TGTGCCATCAGTAGGAGCGGGAGCGTTGGCACAGATACGCAGTATTTT	CAISRSGSVGTDTQYF
TRBV25-1	TRBJ1-2	many	-	TGTGCCAGCAGTGGGGGACCGCTCTATGGCTACACCTTC	CASSGGPLYGYTF
TRBV20-1	TRBJ2-7	many	TRBD2	TGCAGTGCTAGAGGACTAGCGGCCTACGAGCAGTACTTC	CSARGLAAYEQYF
TRBV7-3	TRBJ2-3	many	-	TGTGCCAGCAGCCATGGTGGCGGGCGCACAGATACGCAGTATTTT	CASSHGGGRTDTQYF
TRBV27	TRBJ2-3	many	TRBD2	TGTGCCAGCTGGGGGAGGGAGAGGGGCACAGATACGCAGTATTTT	CASWGRERGTDTQYF
TRBV20-1	TRBJ1-2	many	TRBD1	TGCAGCATCCTCCGACAGGGAGGCTATGGCTACACCTTC	CSILRQGGYGYTF
TRBV11-2	TRBJ2-1	many	TRBD2	TGTGCCAGCAGGCTGGCTGGGGCGGGAGTCGGTGGTGAGCAGTTCTTC	CASRLAGAGVGGEQFF
TRBV3-1	TRBJ1-2	-	TRBD1	TGTGCCAGCAGCACCACGACAGGGGGCGCCGATGGCTACACCTTC	CASSTTTGGADGYTF
TRBV7-9	TRBJ2-3	many	-	TGTGCCAGCCCACTTCCTACTAGCACAGATACGCAGTATTTT	CASPLPTSTDTQYF
TRBV29-1	TRBJ2-7	many	-	TGCAGCGTACGAGCGCGCGGGGGCGAAAACTCCTACGAGCAGTACTTC	CSVRARGGENSYEQYF
TRBV25-1	TRBJ2-3	-	-	TGTGCCAGCTGGGGGGGGCTAGCGGCCCCACCAAGAACGCAGTATTTT	CASWGGLAAPPRTQYF
TRBV15	TRBJ2-1	many	-	TGTGCCACCAGCAGAGATATGGCGGATTACAATGAGCAGTTCTTC	CATSRDMADYNEQFF
TRBV20-1	TRBJ2-3	-	-	TGCAGTGCTAGAGATCGTTCTATTAGTACAGATACGCGGTATTTT	CSARDRSISTDTRYF
TRBV6-2/TRBV6-3	TRBJ2-1	many	-	TGTGCCAGCAGGCCTGGATACAATGAGCAGTTCTTC	CASRPGYNEQFF
TRBV7-9	TRBJ1-1	many	-	TGTGCCAGCAGTCTAGGACAGAACACTGAAGCTTTCTTT	CASSLGQNTEAFF
TRBV12-5	TRBJ1-1	few	-	TGTGCTAGTGAAACAAACCTGAACACTGAAGCTTTCTTT	CASETNLNTEAFF
TRBV16	TRBJ2-1	many	-	TGTGCCAGCAGCCAATCGATTGGGGGGCGCAACAATGAGCAGTTCTTC	CASSQSIGGRNNEQFF
TRBV5-1	TRBJ2-2	many	TRBD1	TGCGCCAGCAGCTTGGGCACAGGGGTCCCCGGGGAGCTGTTTTTT	CASSLGTGVPGELFF
TRBV7-5	TRBJ1-1	many	-	-	CISVPEASREANTEAFF